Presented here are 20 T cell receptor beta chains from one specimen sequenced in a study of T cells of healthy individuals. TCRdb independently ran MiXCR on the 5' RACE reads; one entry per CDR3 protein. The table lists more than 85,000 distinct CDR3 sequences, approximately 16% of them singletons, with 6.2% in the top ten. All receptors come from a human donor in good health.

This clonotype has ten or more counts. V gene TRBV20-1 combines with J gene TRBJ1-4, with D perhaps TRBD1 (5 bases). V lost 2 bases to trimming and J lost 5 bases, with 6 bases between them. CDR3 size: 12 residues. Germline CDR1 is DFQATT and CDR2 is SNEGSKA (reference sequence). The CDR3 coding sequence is TGCAGTGCTAGACGGGGGAATGAAAAACTGTTTTTT. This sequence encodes CSARRGNEKLFF.

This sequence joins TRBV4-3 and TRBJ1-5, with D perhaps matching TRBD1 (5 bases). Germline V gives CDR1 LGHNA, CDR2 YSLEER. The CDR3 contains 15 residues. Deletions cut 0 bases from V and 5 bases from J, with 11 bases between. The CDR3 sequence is CASSQDSRGDQPQHF. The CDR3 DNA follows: TGCGCCAGCAGCCAAGATTCTCGGGGCGATCAGCCCCAGCATTTT.

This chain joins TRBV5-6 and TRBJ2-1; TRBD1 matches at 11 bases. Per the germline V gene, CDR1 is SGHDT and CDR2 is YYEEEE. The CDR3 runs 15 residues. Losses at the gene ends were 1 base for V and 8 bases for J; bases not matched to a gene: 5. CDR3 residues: CASSLSGQGDDEQFF. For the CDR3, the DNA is TGTGCCAGCAGCTTGTCGGGACAGGGGGACGATGAGCAGTTCTTC.

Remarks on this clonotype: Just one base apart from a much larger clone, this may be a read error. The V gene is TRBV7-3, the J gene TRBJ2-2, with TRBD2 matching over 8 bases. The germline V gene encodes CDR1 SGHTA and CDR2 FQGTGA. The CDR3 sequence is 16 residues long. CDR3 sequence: CANSLFSGANTGELFF. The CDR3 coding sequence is TGTGCCAACAGCCTATTTAGCGGGGCGAACACCGGGGAGCTGTTTTTT.

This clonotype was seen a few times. The CDR3 DNA sequence: TGTGCCAGCAGCGTAGGGAGTTTCCATGAGCAGTTCTTC. This gives the protein CASSVGSFHEQFF. V and J are TRBV9 and TRBJ2-1; D not certain. The length of the CDR3 is 13 residues. Germline values: CDR1 SGDLS, CDR2 YYNGEE. The ends were cut back, 0 bases at V and 8 bases at J, with 9 bases in the middle.

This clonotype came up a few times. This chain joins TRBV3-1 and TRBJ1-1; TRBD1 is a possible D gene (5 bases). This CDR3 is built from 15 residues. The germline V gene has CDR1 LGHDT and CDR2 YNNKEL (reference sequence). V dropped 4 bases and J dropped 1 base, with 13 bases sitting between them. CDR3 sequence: CASSPRRGKNTEAFF. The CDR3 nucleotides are TGTGCCAGCAGCCCGAGGAGGGGCAAGAACACTGAAGCTTTCTTT.

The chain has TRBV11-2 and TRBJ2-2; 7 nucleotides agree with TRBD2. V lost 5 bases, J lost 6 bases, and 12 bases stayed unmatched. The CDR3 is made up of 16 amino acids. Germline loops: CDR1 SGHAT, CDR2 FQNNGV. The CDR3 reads CASSLLMGGGAGELFF. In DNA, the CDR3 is TGTGCCAGCAGCCTACTTATGGGGGGAGGGGCCGGGGAGCTGTTTTTT.

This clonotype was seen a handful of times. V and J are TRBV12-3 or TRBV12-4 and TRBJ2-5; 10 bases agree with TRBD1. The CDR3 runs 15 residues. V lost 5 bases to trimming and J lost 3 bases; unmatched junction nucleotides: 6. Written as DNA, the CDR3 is TGTGCCAGCAGTCCCCCAGGACAGGGGGAAGAGACCCAGTACTTC. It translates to CASSPPGQGEETQYF.

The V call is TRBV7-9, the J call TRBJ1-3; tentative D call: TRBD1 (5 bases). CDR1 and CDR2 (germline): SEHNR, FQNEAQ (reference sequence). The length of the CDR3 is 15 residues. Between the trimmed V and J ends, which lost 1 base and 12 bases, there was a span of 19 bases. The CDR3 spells CASSLVWDYPPIIYF. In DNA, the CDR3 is TGTGCCAGCAGCTTAGTCTGGGACTACCCACCCATCATATATTTT.

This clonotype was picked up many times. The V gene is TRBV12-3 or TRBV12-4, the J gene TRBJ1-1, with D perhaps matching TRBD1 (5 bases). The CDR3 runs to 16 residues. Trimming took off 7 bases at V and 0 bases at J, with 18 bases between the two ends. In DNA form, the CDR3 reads TGTGCCAGCAACTATGGGGCAGGGTCTATGAACACTGAAGCTTTCTTT. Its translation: CASNYGAGSMNTEAFF.

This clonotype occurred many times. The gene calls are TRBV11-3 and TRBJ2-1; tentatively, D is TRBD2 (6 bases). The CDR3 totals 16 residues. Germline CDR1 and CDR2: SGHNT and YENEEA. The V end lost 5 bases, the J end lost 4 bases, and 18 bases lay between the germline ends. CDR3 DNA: TGTGCCAGCAGCCCTCGGGGCCTAGCGCGATACAATGAGCAGTTCTTC. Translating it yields CASSPRGLARYNEQFF.

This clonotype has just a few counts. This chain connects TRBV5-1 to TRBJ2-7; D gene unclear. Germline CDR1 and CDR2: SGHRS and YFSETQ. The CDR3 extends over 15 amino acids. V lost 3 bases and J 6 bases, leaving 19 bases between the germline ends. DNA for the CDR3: TGCGCCAGCAGCTCTCAACCGGACCCCTCTCCCGAGCAGTACTTC. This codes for CASSSQPDPSPEQYF.

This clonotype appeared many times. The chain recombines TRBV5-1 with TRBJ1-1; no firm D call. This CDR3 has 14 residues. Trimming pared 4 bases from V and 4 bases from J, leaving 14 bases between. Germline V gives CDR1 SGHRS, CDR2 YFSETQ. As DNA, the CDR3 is TGCGCCAGCAGCGTGGAGGAGGTCGGCACTGAAGCTTTCTTT. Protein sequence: CASSVEEVGTEAFF. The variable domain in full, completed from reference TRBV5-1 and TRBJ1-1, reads KAGVTQTPRYLIKTRGQQVTLSCSPISGHRSVSWYQQTPGQGLQFLFEYFSETQRNKGNFPGRFSGRQFSNSRSEMNVSTLELGDSALYLCASSVEEVGTEAFFGQGTRLTVV.

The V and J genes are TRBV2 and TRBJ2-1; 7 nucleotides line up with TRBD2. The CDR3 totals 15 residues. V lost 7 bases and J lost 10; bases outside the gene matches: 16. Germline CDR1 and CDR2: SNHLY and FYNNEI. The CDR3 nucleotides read TGTGCCAGCACCCTAAATAGCGGGCGCGGAGGCGAGCAGTTCTTC. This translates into CASTLNSGRGGEQFF.

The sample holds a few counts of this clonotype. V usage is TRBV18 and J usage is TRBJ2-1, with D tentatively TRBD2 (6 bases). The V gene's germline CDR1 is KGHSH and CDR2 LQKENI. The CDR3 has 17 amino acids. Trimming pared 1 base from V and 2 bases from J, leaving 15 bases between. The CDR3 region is CASSPRGKGMAYNEQFF. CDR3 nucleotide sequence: TGTGCCAGCTCACCACGCGGGAAGGGTATGGCCTACAATGAGCAGTTCTTC.

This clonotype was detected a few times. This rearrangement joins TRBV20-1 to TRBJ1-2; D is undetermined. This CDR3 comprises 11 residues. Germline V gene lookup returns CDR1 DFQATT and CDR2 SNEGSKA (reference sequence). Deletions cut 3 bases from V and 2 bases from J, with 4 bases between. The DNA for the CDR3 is TGCAGTGCTAGTGTAAACTATGGCTACACCTTC. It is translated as CSASVNYGYTF.

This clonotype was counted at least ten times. The CDR3 DNA is TGTGCCAGCAGCCGGACAAGGGTGTATGGCTACACCTTC. Protein product: CASSRTRVYGYTF. The rearrangement joins TRBV14 to TRBJ1-2; TRBD1 might be the D (5 bases). Per the germline V gene, CDR1 is SGHDN and CDR2 is FVKESK. This CDR3 comprises 13 residues. Trimming took off 4 bases at V and 5 bases at J, with 11 bases between the two ends.

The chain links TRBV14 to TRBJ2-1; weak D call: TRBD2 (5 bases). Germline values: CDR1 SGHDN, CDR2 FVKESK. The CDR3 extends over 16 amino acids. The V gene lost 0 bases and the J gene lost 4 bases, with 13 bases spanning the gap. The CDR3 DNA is TGTGCCAGCAGCCAAGACGAGGGCAGGCCTTACAATGAGCAGTTCTTC. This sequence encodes CASSQDEGRPYNEQFF. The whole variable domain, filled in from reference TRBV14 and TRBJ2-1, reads EAGVTQFPSHSVIEKGQTVTLRCDPISGHDNLYWYRRVMGKEIKFLLHFVKESKQDESGMPNNRFLAERTGGTYSTLKVQPAELEDSGVYFCASSQDEGRPYNEQFFGPGTRLTVL.

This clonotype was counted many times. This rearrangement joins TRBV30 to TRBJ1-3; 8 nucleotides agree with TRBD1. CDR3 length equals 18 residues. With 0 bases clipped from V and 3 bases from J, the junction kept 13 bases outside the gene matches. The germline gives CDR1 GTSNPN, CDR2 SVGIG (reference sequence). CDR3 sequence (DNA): TGTGCCTGGAGTGTACTTCCGGCCGGACAGGGCGGTGGAAACACCATATATTTT. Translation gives CAWSVLPAGQGGGNTIYF.

The CDR3 loop reads CSVNYSGTSTDTQYF. The CDR3 region has the DNA TGCAGCGTTAACTACAGCGGAACTAGCACAGATACGCAGTATTTT. The V and J genes are TRBV29-1 and TRBJ2-3, with TRBD2 as a possible D gene (5 bases). Trimming left V 5 bases short and J 0 bases short, with 15 bases between. Per the germline V gene, CDR1 is SQVTM and CDR2 is ANQGSEA. The CDR3 is 15 amino acids.